The 18 T cell receptor beta chains below all came from one sample that was sequenced in a study of T cell responses to AZD1222 COVID-19 vaccine. TCRdb's table, derived via immunoSEQ multiplex PCR, lists solely in-frame clones and lacks some. The sample lists approximately 97,000 clones; 91% were seen once. Material: peripheral blood, obtained on day 0 of AZD1222 vaccination. These receptors came from an adult in good health.

This clone was picked up a small number of times. The genes are TRBV2 and TRBJ2-2; D may match TRBD1 or TRBD2 (5 bases each). V was pared by 4 bases and J by 5 bases, with 14 bases between. This CDR3 is built from 15 residues. Per germline, CDR1 SNHLY and CDR2 FYNNEI. As DNA, the CDR3 is TGTGCCAGCAGTGTGGGGGTGGGCGGAACCGGGGAGCTGTTTTTT. Translated: CASSVGVGGTGELFF.

The gene calls are TRBV19 and TRBJ1-1, with TRBD1 matching 7 bases. This CDR3 spans 15 amino acids. V lost 5 bases to trimming and J lost 6 bases; unmatched junction nucleotides: 12. Germline V lookup: CDR1 LNHDA, CDR2 SQIVND (reference sequence). The CDR3 DNA follows: TGTGCCAGTAGTCGAGACACCCGGGACAGACCTGAAGCTTTCTTT. This gives the protein CASSRDTRDRPEAFF. Complete variable domain (other parts from reference TRBV19 and TRBJ1-1): DGGITQSPKYLFRKEGQNVTLSCEQNLNHDAMYWYRQDPGQGLRLIYYSQIVNDFQKGDIAEGYSVSREKKESFPLTVTSAQKNPTAFYLCASSRDTRDRPEAFFGQGTRLTVV.

The rearrangement links TRBV6-5 to TRBJ1-5; D is unresolved. The CDR3 is made up of 16 amino acids. V was trimmed by 0 bases and J by 3 bases, leaving 12 bases between them. Germline V gene data show CDR1 as MNHEY and CDR2 as SVGAGI. CDR3 DNA sequence: TGTGCCAGCAGTTACTCCAGCTCGGCTGACAATCAGCCCCAGCATTTT. Amino acid sequence: CASSYSSSADNQPQHF.

The sample holds one count of this clone. The CDR3 DNA sequence: TGTGCCAGCAGCAAACTCCAGGGCAGGGCGACGGGCTACACCTTC. It is translated as CASSKLQGRATGYTF. The chain combines TRBV9 with TRBJ1-2, with D tentatively TRBD1 (5 bases). Germline V CDR1 and CDR2: SGDLS, YYNGEE. The CDR3 has 15 amino acids. V gave up 4 bases and J gave up 8 bases, with 21 bases separating them.

V gene TRBV4-3 combines with J gene TRBJ1-4; perhaps TRBD1 as D (6 bases). Germline values: CDR1 LGHNA, CDR2 YSLEER. The CDR3 is made up of 16 amino acids. V lost 1 base and J 3 bases, leaving 12 bases between the germline ends. The CDR3 loop is CASSQAPGHSNEKLFF. The CDR3, as DNA: TGCGCCAGCAGCCAAGCGCCGGGACACTCTAATGAAAAACTGTTTTTT.

This chain uses TRBV2 with TRBJ2-2, with TRBD1 as a possible D gene (6 bases). Looked up from germline, CDR1 is SNHLY and CDR2 is FYNNEI. Between the trimmed V and J ends, which lost 7 bases and 4 bases, there was a span of 13 bases. CDR3 size: 14 residues. DNA of the CDR3: TGTGCCAGCATAAGGACAGCAGGCACCGGGGAGCTGTTTTTT. It translates to CASIRTAGTGELFF.

The chain carries TRBV3-1 (or the pseudogene TRBV3-2) and TRBJ2-1, with D unresolved. Trimming left V 4 bases short and J 4 bases short, with 17 bases between. CDR3 length: 16 residues. Germline values: CDR1 LGHDT, CDR2 YNNKEL (reference sequence). CDR3 nucleotides: TGTGCCAGCAGCCCGCCCCGGTCCCCCGGTTACAATGAGCAGTTCTTC. Residues: CASSPPRSPGYNEQFF.

The table lists this clone with a count of one. This rearrangement joins TRBV15 to TRBJ1-3; 9 nucleotides match TRBD1. CDR1 LNHNV and CDR2 YYDKDF come from the germline V gene (reference sequence). The CDR3 has 15 amino acids. The V segment lost 4 bases and the J segment 4 bases; nucleotides outside the gene matches: 5. This CDR3 is CATSTNRGRGNTIYF. In nucleotides, the CDR3 is TGTGCCACCAGCACCAACAGGGGGCGAGGAAACACCATATATTTT.

This rearrangement joins TRBV12-5 to TRBJ1-4; D might be TRBD1 (5 bases). Germline V gene sequence: CDR1 LGHNT, CDR2 FRNRAP. V lost 0 bases and J lost 6, with 23 bases in between. The CDR3 runs to 19 residues. The CDR3 spells CASGLVRDGAIRVDEKLFF. The CDR3 DNA follows: TGTGCTAGTGGTTTGGTTCGGGACGGAGCCATCAGGGTAGATGAAAAACTGTTTTTT.

CDR3 sequence (DNA): TGTGCCAGCAGCCCGAGAGGCCAGGGTCTGAACACTGAAGCTTTCTTT. Translated, it gives CASSPRGQGLNTEAFF. The chain combines TRBV7-9 with TRBJ1-1; D perhaps matches TRBD1 (5 bases). The length of the CDR3 is 16 residues. Trimming left V 5 bases short and J 0 bases short, with 16 bases between. Germline V CDR1 and CDR2: SEHNR, FQNEAQ (reference sequence).

The chain joins TRBV18 to TRBJ2-7; no definite D call. The V end lost 9 bases, the J end lost 5 bases, and 14 bases lay between the germline ends. The CDR3 sequence is 12 residues long. Germline V lookup: CDR1 KGHSH, CDR2 LQKENI. The CDR3, as DNA: TGTGCCAGTCGGGTAGGGAACAACGAGCAGTACTTC. Residues: CASRVGNNEQYF.

This rearrangement joins TRBV7-9 to TRBJ2-7, with D hard to call. Germline-derived CDR1 and CDR2 are SEHNR and FQNEAQ (reference sequence). The CDR3 spans 16 residues. The V end lost 1 base, the J end lost 2 bases, and 15 bases lay between the germline ends. CDR3 in DNA: TGTGCCAGCAGCTTAGAATCAGCAGGTAGGCCCTACGAGCAGTACTTC. Translation gives CASSLESAGRPYEQYF. Combining the CDR3 with reference TRBV7-9 and TRBJ2-7 gives the whole variable domain DTGVSQNPRHKITKRGQNVTFRCDPISEHNRLYWYRQTLGQGPEFLTYFQNEAQLEKSRLLSDRFSAERPKGSFSTLEIQRTEQGDSAMYLCASSLESAGRPYEQYFGPGTRLTVT.

The chain is built from TRBV5-1 and TRBJ1-1, with D maybe TRBD1 (5 bases). Germline CDR1 and CDR2: SGHRS and YFSETQ. The CDR3 is 15 residues long. V gave up 0 bases and J gave up 3 bases, with 12 bases separating them. Here the CDR3 reads CASSLVGTEDTEAFF. The CDR3 region has the DNA TGCGCCAGCAGCTTGGTAGGGACTGAAGACACTGAAGCTTTCTTT.

CDR3 nucleotide sequence: TGTGCCAGCAGCTTCCGGGACATATATGGCTACACCTTC. Residues: CASSFRDIYGYTF. This chain uses TRBV7-2 with TRBJ1-2; TRBD1 is a possible D gene (6 bases). The V and J ends lost 3 bases and 5 bases respectively, with 10 bases between them. This CDR3 has 13 amino acids. Germline assignment: CDR1 SGHTA and CDR2 FQGNSA.

The V gene is TRBV6-5, the J gene TRBJ1-1, with D possibly being TRBD1 (5 bases). CDR3 size: 13 residues. V shed 5 bases and J shed 7 bases, with 14 bases lying between them. CDR1 MNHEY and CDR2 SVGAGI come from the germline V gene. The CDR3 DNA is TGTGCCAGCAGTCCGGGCGTGACAGTTGAAGCTTTCTTT. This gives the protein CASSPGVTVEAFF.

J is TRBJ2-2 and V is TRBV4-3; TRBD1 agrees at 8 bases. The CDR3 sequence is 16 residues long. J gave up 7 bases and V 3 bases, and 10 bases lay outside the gene matches. Germline V gene data show CDR1 as LGHNA and CDR2 as YSLEER. CDR3 in DNA: TGCGCCAGCAGCCAGGATCGACAGGGGAATGGCGGGGAGCTGTTTTTT. It codes for CASSQDRQGNGGELFF.

The V call is TRBV28, the J call TRBJ1-2; D gene uncertain. The V and J ends lost 2 bases and 5 bases respectively, with 12 bases between them. The CDR3 consists of 14 residues. The V gene's germline CDR1 is MDHEN and CDR2 SYDVKM. As DNA, the CDR3 is TGTGCCAGCAGTTTAAGGGCAGCGGCTTATGGCTACACCTTC. Its protein product is CASSLRAAAYGYTF.

This clone was counted only a few times. V and J are TRBV6-5 and TRBJ1-2; unclear D gene. Germline values: CDR1 MNHEY, CDR2 SVGAGI. V was cut by 4 bases and J by 4 bases, with 10 bases left in between. The CDR3 length is 13 residues. CDR3 DNA sequence: TGTGCCAGCAGTTTGACTGCCCTCTATGGCTACACCTTC. This codes for CASSLTALYGYTF.